Listed below are T cell receptor beta chains from one sample, sequenced in a study of glioma-infiltrating T cells after dendritic cell vaccination. This table comes from immunoSEQ multiplex PCR, and its TCRdb copy is limited to in-frame clones, with some not included. The table lists 45,000 to 60,000 clones, about 80% of them singletons. Sequencing was performed on blood, taken after dendritic cell vaccination. The receptors were sampled from a human donor with glioblastoma. The CDR3 runs from the conserved cysteine through the conserved F or W. D genes are given only for firm matches. Clone size is stated in some rows and not others, as once, few, many or a class when expanded.

TRBJ2-7 NA NA TRBV5-5 CASSWGGGSAYEQYF TGTGCCAGCAGCTGGGGGGGCGGGTCGGCCTACGAGCAGTACTTC
TRBJ1-1 NA TRBD1 TRBV27 CASRWGQGSTEAFF TGTGCCAGCAGGTGGGGACAGGGGTCAACTGAAGCTTTCTTT
TRBJ1-5 few NA TRBV6-1 CASSVLTGPQHF TGTGCCAGCAGTGTGTTGACTGGGCCCCAGCATTTT
TRBJ1-2 NA NA TRBV6-1 CASSDRGAGGYTF TGTGCCAGCAGTGACCGGGGGGCAGGTGGCTACACCTTC
TRBJ2-3 NA NA TRBV7-9 CASSSTEADTQYF TGTGCCAGCAGCTCCACGGAGGCAGATACGCAGTATTTT
TRBJ1-2 NA NA TRBV6-5 CASSYVPRDYGYTF TGTGCCAGCAGTTACGTTCCGAGGGACTATGGCTACACCTTC
TRBJ1-2 NA NA TRBV19 CASSVDREGGYTF TGTGCCAGTAGTGTTGACCGGGAGGGTGGCTACACCTTC
TRBJ2-5 NA TRBD2 TRBV5-6 CASSILPGLGTQYF TGTGCCAGCAGCATCCTCCCGGGACTAGGGACCCAGTACTTC
TRBJ2-4 NA NA TRBV5-1 CASSEDRANIQYF TGCGCCAGCAGCGAGGACAGAGCAAACATTCAGTACTTC
TRBJ1-4 NA NA TRBV6-5 CASSYSPGEGEKLFF TGTGCCAGCAGTTACTCGCCTGGGGAGGGGGAAAAACTGTTTTTT
TRBJ1-4 few NA TRBV6-5 CASSYSRRGEKLFF TGTGCCAGCAGTTACTCGAGGCGGGGTGAAAAACTGTTTTTT
TRBJ1-2 NA NA TRBV5-1 CASRRGQLGFGGYTF TGCGCCAGCAGACGAGGACAGTTGGGCTTCGGCGGCTACACCTTC
TRBJ1-3 NA NA TRBV5-1 CASSLGTGSSGNTIYF TGCGCCAGCAGCTTGGGAACAGGTTCCTCTGGAAACACCATATATTTT
TRBJ2-7 NA NA TRBV6-1 CASSEAGLGLEQYF TGTGCCAGCAGTGAAGCGGGTCTGGGACTCGAGCAGTACTTC
TRBJ1-4 NA TRBD1 TRBV2 CAGGRDRGSSNEKLFF TGTGCCGGTGGCCGGGACAGGGGGTCTTCTAATGAAAAACTGTTTTTT
TRBJ2-6 NA TRBD2 TRBV7-3 CASSSGGNSGANVLTF TGTGCCAGCAGCTCGGGAGGGAACTCTGGGGCCAACGTCCTGACTTTC
TRBJ2-7 NA TRBD2 TRBV10-2 CASRGLAGGIRYEQYF TGCGCCAGCAGGGGACTAGCGGGGGGCATTAGGTACGAGCAGTACTTC
TRBJ2-7 NA NA TRBV5-4 CASSLEVGSPYF TGTGCCAGCAGCTTGGAGGTGGGGAGTCCGTACTTC
TRBJ1-3 NA TRBD1 TRBV5-1 CASSLGWGQGFSGNTIYF TGCGCCAGCAGCTTGGGGTGGGGACAGGGATTCTCTGGAAACACCATATATTTT
TRBJ2-7 NA TRBD1 TRBV19 CASSIARTGGFGYEQYF TGTGCCAGTAGTATAGCGAGGACAGGGGGATTTGGATACGAGCAGTACTTC
TRBJ2-3 NA TRBD1 TRBV5-6 CASSRDRATDTQYF TGTGCCAGCAGCCGGGACAGGGCTACAGATACGCAGTATTTT
TRBJ2-7 few TRBD1 TRBV10-1 CASSESGQGGVDEQYF TGCGCCAGCAGTGAGTCCGGACAGGGGGGCGTAGACGAGCAGTACTTC
TRBJ2-3 NA TRBD2 TRBV6-5 CASSYQTSGGADTQYF TGTGCCAGCAGTTACCAGACTAGCGGGGGTGCAGATACGCAGTATTTT
TRBJ2-3 few TRBD2 TRBV4-1 CASSQDRPPGGVEDTQYF TGCGCCAGCAGCCAAGATAGGCCGCCGGGGGGGGTCGAAGATACGCAGTATTTT
TRBJ2-7 NA NA TRBV5-1 CASSFQGTPYEQYF TGCGCCAGCAGCTTCCAGGGTACGCCCTACGAGCAGTACTTC
TRBJ2-1 NA TRBD2 TRBV29-1 CSVGSGLLNNEQFF TGCAGCGTCGGCTCGGGACTACTTAACAATGAGCAGTTCTTC
TRBJ2-7 NA TRBD1 TRBV5-1 CASSLASAGQGLLYF TGCGCCAGCAGCTTGGCCAGTGCGGGACAGGGCCTTTTGTACTTC
TRBJ2-3 NA NA TRBV5-1 CASSLAPPGATTDTQYF TGCGCCAGCAGCTTGGCCCCTCCTGGGGCTACCACAGATACGCAGTATTTT
TRBJ2-3 NA TRBD2 TRBV4-2 CASSLKGSGGGTDTQYF TGTGCCAGCAGCCTAAAAGGGAGCGGGGGCGGCACAGATACGCAGTATTTT
TRBJ2-3 NA TRBD2 TRBV12-5 CASGLVAGTTDTQYF TGTGCTAGTGGTTTGGTAGCGGGAACCACAGATACGCAGTATTTT
TRBJ1-1 NA TRBD1 TRBV4-2 CASSQPDRTNAEAFF TGTGCCAGCAGCCAACCGGACAGGACAAACGCTGAAGCTTTCTTT
TRBJ1-2 NA NA TRBV7-2 CASSLVGPGDYGYTF TGTGCCAGCAGCTTAGTTGGGCCTGGTGACTATGGCTACACCTTC
TRBJ1-5 NA NA TRBV27 CASSLQGPYQPQHF TGTGCCAGCAGTTTACAGGGGCCCTATCAGCCCCAGCATTTT
TRBJ1-1 once TRBD1 TRBV4-1 CASTDVTGGFNEAFF TGCGCCAGCACCGACGTGACAGGGGGCTTTAATGAAGCTTTCTTT
TRBJ2-1 NA TRBD1 TRBV18 CASSRDGQAEDEQFF TGTGCCAGCTCACGGGATGGACAGGCGGAGGATGAGCAGTTCTTC
TRBJ2-7 NA NA TRBV27 CASSLSGTNAYEQYF TGTGCCAGCAGTTTATCGGGGACAAATGCCTACGAGCAGTACTTC
TRBJ1-3 NA NA TRBV5-1 CASSLERVSGNTIYF TGCGCCAGCAGCTTGGAACGGGTCTCTGGAAACACCATATATTTT
TRBJ1-1 NA NA TRBV4-2 CASSPPGLINTEAFF TGTGCCAGCAGCCCGCCCGGACTGATAAACACTGAAGCTTTCTTT
TRBJ1-1 NA NA TRBV2 CASSVQGRDTEAFF TGTGCCAGCAGTGTGCAGGGGAGGGACACTGAAGCTTTCTTT
TRBJ2-1 NA TRBD1 TRBV25-1 CASSEYMRQGGYEQFF TGTGCCAGCAGTGAATATATGAGACAGGGTGGTTATGAGCAGTTCTTC
TRBJ1-2 large TRBD1 TRBV6-6 CASSPPGQGAQGYTF TGTGCCAGCAGTCCACCGGGACAGGGGGCGCAAGGCTACACCTTC
TRBJ2-1 NA TRBD2 TRBV2 CASRRLAGDNEQFF TGTGCCAGCAGGAGACTAGCGGGGGACAATGAGCAGTTCTTC
TRBJ1-2 NA NA TRBV28 CASTLLRGAGYTF TGTGCCAGCACCCTCCTACGGGGGGCTGGCTACACCTTC
TRBJ2-5 NA TRBD2 TRBV9 CASSPRDWRGGETQYF TGTGCCAGCAGCCCCCGTGACTGGCGGGGGGGGGAGACCCAGTACTTC